This TCR beta chain was observed in a study of blood T cells in healthy people across ages. Through a sample-barcoded 5' primer and a J-beta primer mix, a second PCR was run for roughly 7 to 12 cycles. Researchers report that each sample yielded at least 2.5 million CDR3-containing paired-end reads. TCRdb recomputed calls from the 5' RACE reads with MiXCR, one row per CDR3 protein. The sample includes about 670,000 distinct CDR3 sequences, 35% to 50% of them seen just once. Per the germline V gene, CDR1 is DFQATT and CDR2 is SNEGSKA (reference sequence). This CDR3 has 14 residues. J was trimmed by 1 base and V by 6 bases; bases with no gene match: 6.

The receptor was isolated from an older man in good health. The chain carries TRBV20-1 and TRBJ2-7; 10 positions match TRBD1. Sequencing was performed on blood. CDR3 region: CSASDRGLSYEQYF. In DNA form, the CDR3 reads TGCAGTGCGTCAGACAGGGGGCTTTCCTACGAGCAGTACTTC.